One T cell receptor beta chain is described in this entry. This sample is part of a study of monozygotic twins with inflammatory bowel disease. Following a re-call of the 5' RACE reads, TCRdb has one entry per CDR3 protein and lacks DNA. The listing records approximately 300,000 distinct CDR3 sequences. CDR3 length: 13 residues. Germline assignment: CDR1 LNHDA and CDR2 SQIVND (reference sequence). This receptor was obtained from a human donor with ulcerative colitis or Crohn's disease, or a healthy co-twin of an affected twin (not recorded which). Input material: blood. This chain links TRBV19 with TRBJ2-1; TCRdb lists TRBD1, though no DNA is available to test this call. The CDR3 here is CASSIGGLNEQFF.